This entry lists 32 T cell receptor beta chains sequenced from one sample in a study of blood T cell repertoires in COVID-19 (TCRdb year 2020). Library creation used the immunoSEQ multiplex PCR assay. TCRdb stores this immuneACCESS table with in-frame sequences only. Part of the clones is absent; in the studies checked, under half of the shortfall reflects unresolved V genes, and no reason is known for the rest. The sample yields hundreds of thousands of clones; roughly nine tenths were counted once. Approximately 3% of the sample belongs to the ten largest clones. The sequencing input was peripheral blood. Source of these receptors: a woman under 40 with COVID-19, enrolled during active disease.

The genes are TRBV19 and TRBJ2-1; 8 positions agree with TRBD2. After removal of 8 bases from V and 6 bases from J, the junction contained 12 bases not matched to a gene. This CDR3 is 15 amino acids long. Germline lookup yields CDR1 LNHDA and CDR2 SQIVND (reference sequence). For the CDR3, the DNA is TGTGCCAGTCAAACCCTTAGCGGGACTGCCAATGAGCAGTTCTTC. The encoded protein is CASQTLSGTANEQFF. The full variable domain, its missing parts supplied by reference TRBV19 and TRBJ2-1, is DGGITQSPKYLFRKEGQNVTLSCEQNLNHDAMYWYRQDPGQGLRLIYYSQIVNDFQKGDIAEGYSVSREKKESFPLTVTSAQKNPTAFYLCASQTLSGTANEQFFGPGTRLTVL.

V usage is TRBV11-3 and J usage is TRBJ2-3; possible D gene TRBD2, 5 bases. V lost 5 bases and J 1 base, leaving 7 bases between the germline ends. The CDR3 has 13 amino acids. CDR1 SGHNT and CDR2 YENEEA come from the germline V gene. CDR3 in amino acids: CASSPAGTDTQYF. CDR3 bases: TGTGCCAGCAGCCCAGCGGGCACAGATACGCAGTATTTT.

V is TRBV7-9 and J is TRBJ1-1, with D uncertain. The CDR3 runs to 15 residues. V was clipped by 0 bases and J by 4 bases, with 12 bases between them. Germline CDR1 and CDR2: SEHNR and FQNEAQ (reference sequence). The CDR3 region is CASSLAGGRVTEAFF. In nucleotides, the CDR3 is TGTGCCAGCAGCTTAGCGGGAGGGAGGGTCACTGAAGCTTTCTTT.

The rearrangement joins TRBV14 to TRBJ2-1; 7 bases map to TRBD2. The V and J ends lost 4 bases and 5 bases, in that order; junction bases with no gene match: 14. The CDR3 totals 17 residues. Germline CDR1 SGHDN, CDR2 FVKESK. CDR3 coding DNA: TGTGCCAGCAGCCCGAGCCGTCGGGCTAGCGGAAACAATGAGCAGTTCTTC. It is translated as CASSPSRRASGNNEQFF.

The chain combines TRBV7-9 with TRBJ2-2; D might be TRBD2 (6 bases). The CDR3 spans 15 residues. The V end was cut by 2 bases, the J end by 6 bases, with 13 bases between. Germline CDR1 and CDR2: SEHNR and FQNEAQ (reference sequence). For the CDR3, the DNA is TGTGCCAGCAGCTTAATCGGAGGAGGGGCCGGGGAGCTGTTTTTT. Protein sequence: CASSLIGGGAGELFF.

The rearrangement uses TRBV7-2 and TRBJ2-7, with D hard to call. Germline assignment: CDR1 SGHTA and CDR2 FQGNSA. Trimming pared 1 base from V and 3 bases from J, leaving 13 bases between. The CDR3 loop spans 15 amino acids. The CDR3: CASSLGSGSLYEQYF. Written as DNA, the CDR3 is TGTGCCAGCAGCTTAGGGTCAGGTTCCCTCTACGAGCAGTACTTC. Full variable domain (rest looked up from reference TRBV7-2 and TRBJ2-7): GAGVSQSPSNKVTEKGKDVELRCDPISGHTALYWYRQSLGQGLEFLIYFQGNSAPDKSGLPSDRFSAERTGGSVSTLTIQRTQQEDSAVYLCASSLGSGSLYEQYFGPGTRLTVT.

This clone was detected only a few times. This chain uses TRBV19 with TRBJ2-7; 10 nucleotides align to TRBD2. This CDR3 has 17 residues. Per the germline V gene, CDR1 is LNHDA and CDR2 is SQIVND (reference sequence). V was clipped by 4 bases and J by 3 bases; unmatched bases: 12. The CDR3 loop reads CASSNPPLAGVGYEQYV. The CDR3 DNA reads TGTGCCAGTAGTAACCCCCCCCTAGCGGGAGTAGGCTACGAGCAGTACGTC.

V gene TRBV6-5 combines with J gene TRBJ1-4; D gene ambiguous. CDR1 is MNHEY and CDR2 is SVGAGI in the germline V gene. Trimming stripped 5 bases from V and 7 bases from J, with 5 bases between. The length of the CDR3 is 11 residues. CDR3 region: CASSRGEKLFF. The CDR3 nucleotides are TGTGCCAGCAGTCGGGGTGAAAAACTGTTTTTT.

The chain recombines TRBV5-1 with TRBJ2-3, with no clear D. Germline lookup yields CDR1 SGHRS and CDR2 YFSETQ. The CDR3 consists of 15 residues. V was clipped by 0 bases and J by 2 bases, with 10 bases between them. CDR3 residues: CASSLALLPTDTQYF. Here the CDR3 DNA reads TGCGCCAGCAGCTTGGCCCTACTTCCCACAGATACGCAGTATTTT.

A note on this clone: At one end, the junction sequence differs from germline, possibly due to a read error. This chain connects TRBV27 to TRBJ1-1; possibly TRBD1 for D (6 bases). The germline V gene encodes CDR1 MNHEY and CDR2 SMNVEV (reference sequence). This CDR3 has 16 residues. Here the CDR3 DNA reads TGTGCCAGCAGTTTAGGGGGTCTTGGGGGCTACACTGAGGCTTTCTTT. Amino acids: CASSLGGLGGYTEAFF.

The chain is built from TRBV3-1 (or the pseudogene TRBV3-2) and TRBJ2-1; 8 bases line up with TRBD2. Germline V gives CDR1 LGHDT, CDR2 YNNKEL (reference sequence). This CDR3 has 15 residues. The J segment lost 9 bases and the V segment lost 1 base, leaving 8 bases of the junction unmatched. CDR3 nucleotides: TGTGCCAGCAGCCAAGGTTCGGGGGGGGCCTTTGAGCAGTTCTTC. Encoded protein: CASSQGSGGAFEQFF.

This chain joins TRBV6-2 or TRBV6-3 and TRBJ2-3, with 10 bases aligning to TRBD1. The CDR3 length is 18 residues. CDR1 and CDR2 (germline): MNHEY, SVGEGT. Trimming cost V 6 bases and J 0 bases; bases outside gene matches: 12. For the CDR3, the DNA is TGTGCCAGCAGACCTGACAGGGGGCCGGTGCATAGCACAGATACGCAGTATTTT. It yields the protein CASRPDRGPVHSTDTQYF.

Details on this clone: Distinct nucleotide sequences in the sample also encode this CDR3. J is TRBJ1-1 and V is TRBV5-1; D not resolved. The ends were cut back, 5 bases at V and 1 base at J, with 9 bases in the middle. The CDR3 spans 13 residues. From germline, CDR1 is SGHRS and CDR2 YFSETQ. Written as DNA, the CDR3 is TGCGCCAGCAGTTTCGGTGGGAACACTGAAGCTTTCTTT. It yields the protein CASSFGGNTEAFF.

The rearrangement uses TRBV2 and TRBJ2-3, with D perhaps TRBD2 (6 bases). The germline CDR1 and CDR2 sequences are SNHLY and FYNNEI. Trimming cost V 6 bases and J 3 bases, with 19 bases left between them. This CDR3 region has 16 residues. The chain's CDR3 is CASRDPGTGETDTQYF. In DNA, the CDR3 is TGTGCCAGCAGGGACCCTGGGACTGGGGAAACAGATACGCAGTATTTT.

The chain joins TRBV9 to TRBJ2-1; 11 nucleotides line up with TRBD2. Germline V lookup: CDR1 SGDLS, CDR2 YYNGEE. The CDR3 sequence is 15 residues long. The J segment lost 10 bases and the V segment lost 7 bases, leaving 13 bases of the junction unmatched. CDR3 DNA: TGTGCCAGCTCCTCCGGGACTAGCGGCCCCTGGGAGCAGTTCTTC. Translated, it gives CASSSGTSGPWEQFF.

This clone was found once. This chain joins TRBV5-1 and TRBJ1-2, with a possible D match to TRBD1 (5 bases). The V end was cut by 3 bases, the J end by 2 bases, with 8 bases between. The CDR3 loop spans 13 amino acids. CDR1 and CDR2 (germline): SGHRS, YFSETQ. The CDR3 here is CASSSSGNYGYTF. As DNA, the CDR3 is TGCGCCAGCAGCTCATCAGGGAACTATGGCTACACCTTC.

V is TRBV7-9 and J is TRBJ1-2; D gene unclear. Between the trimmed V and J ends, which lost 4 bases and 4 bases, there was a span of 25 bases. Germline-derived CDR1 and CDR2 are SEHNR and FQNEAQ (reference sequence). The CDR3 loop spans 18 amino acids. The CDR3 nucleotides read TGTGCCAGCAGCTCCCTTTGGTCCCACCTGGGCCCGTTCTATGGCTACACCTTC. It translates to CASSSLWSHLGPFYGYTF.

The chain is built from TRBV6-6 and TRBJ1-2, with D tentatively TRBD1 (5 bases). Germline V gene lookup returns CDR1 MNHNY and CDR2 SVGAGI (reference sequence). Trimming removed 0 bases at V and 8 bases at J, with 7 bases between. CDR3 size: 12 residues. CDR3 in amino acids: CASSYSTEGYTF. CDR3 DNA sequence: TGTGCCAGCAGTTACTCGACAGAGGGCTACACCTTC.

The rearrangement links TRBV9 to TRBJ2-1; the match to TRBD2 covers 8 bases. The length of the CDR3 is 17 residues. Germline V gives CDR1 SGDLS, CDR2 YYNGEE. J lost 7 bases, V lost 0 bases, and 12 bases had no gene match. CDR3 DNA sequence: TGTGCCAGCAGCGTAGCGGGAACTAGCGGCGAGTGGAATGAGCAGTTCTTC. It is translated as CASSVAGTSGEWNEQFF.

J is TRBJ2-3 and V is TRBV2, with a tentative D call TRBD2 (6 bases). Per germline, CDR1 SNHLY and CDR2 FYNNEI. The CDR3 spans 13 residues. V gave up 8 bases and J gave up 2 bases, with 11 bases separating them. The CDR3, as DNA: TGTGCCAGCGGGAGGCCTTACACAGATACGCAGTATTTT. Its protein product is CASGRPYTDTQYF.

This chain links TRBV7-9 with TRBJ1-6, with 8 nucleotides matching TRBD1. Unmatched junction bases numbered 6, after V lost 5 bases and J lost 9 bases. The CDR3 totals 14 residues. Germline V CDR1 and CDR2: SEHNR, FQNEAQ (reference sequence). The CDR3 DNA reads as TGTGCCAGCAGCCGACAGGGGCTGGGTTCACCCCTCCACTTT. The encoded protein is CASSRQGLGSPLHF.

The chain has TRBV15 and TRBJ1-5, with D unresolved. The CDR3 runs 14 residues. Germline CDR1 LNHNV, CDR2 YYDKDF (reference sequence). V lost 1 base to trimming and J lost 2 bases, with 6 bases between them. CDR3 nucleotides: TGTGCCACCAGCAGAGTTACGGGCAATCAGCCCCAGCATTTT. Its protein product is CATSRVTGNQPQHF.

This clone was detected only a few times. V gene TRBV28 combines with J gene TRBJ1-3; D gene uncertain. With 5 bases removed from V and 4 bases from J, the gap between germline ends came to 9 bases. Germline V gene lookup returns CDR1 MDHEN and CDR2 SYDVKM. CDR3 size: 13 residues. CDR3 amino acids: CASSQAWGNTIYF. The CDR3, as DNA: TGTGCCAGCAGTCAAGCGTGGGGAAACACCATATATTTT.

The V call is TRBV19, the J call TRBJ2-1; a possible D gene is TRBD1 (5 bases). The ends were cut back, 7 bases at V and 4 bases at J, with 11 bases in the middle. This CDR3 region has 13 residues. In germline, CDR1 is LNHDA, CDR2 SQIVND (reference sequence). CDR3 amino acids: CASTERGYNEQFF. The CDR3 region has the DNA TGTGCCAGTACCGAAAGGGGTTACAATGAGCAGTTCTTC.

The genes are TRBV6-5 and TRBJ2-1; 9 bases agree with TRBD1. V lost 6 bases to trimming and J lost 4 bases; unmatched junction nucleotides: 7. The germline V gene has CDR1 MNHEY and CDR2 SVGAGI. CDR3 length: 15 residues. The CDR3 reads CASSPGTGRYNEQFF. CDR3 nucleotide sequence: TGTGCCAGCAGCCCCGGGACAGGGAGATACAATGAGCAGTTCTTC.

The chain carries TRBV6-5 and TRBJ2-6; D is perhaps TRBD1 (6 bases). The CDR3 loop spans 16 amino acids. Trimming removed 2 bases at V and 4 bases at J, with 12 bases between. Germline V gene data show CDR1 as MNHEY and CDR2 as SVGAGI. The CDR3 DNA sequence: TGTGCCAGCAGTTACGCGACAGGCCTGGGGGCCAACGTCCTGACTTTC. Translating it yields CASSYATGLGANVLTF.

V and J are TRBV7-2 and TRBJ2-3, with D unresolved. The CDR3 totals 17 residues. The V and J ends lost 5 bases and 0 bases respectively, with 18 bases between them. In germline, CDR1 is SGHTA, CDR2 FQGNSA. CDR3 DNA sequence: TGTGCCAGCAGCCCTACCTACGAGGTCCTTAGCACAGATACGCAGTATTTT. Protein product: CASSPTYEVLSTDTQYF. Full variable domain (remainder filled in from reference TRBV7-2 and TRBJ2-3): GAGVSQSPSNKVTEKGKDVELRCDPISGHTALYWYRQSLGQGLEFLIYFQGNSAPDKSGLPSDRFSAERTGGSVSTLTIQRTQQEDSAVYLCASSPTYEVLSTDTQYFGPGTRLTVL.

The rearrangement uses TRBV7-9 and TRBJ1-2; the match to TRBD1 covers 7 bases. The V segment lost 5 bases and the J segment 3 bases; nucleotides outside the gene matches: 9. The CDR3 covers 15 residues. Germline CDR1 is SEHNR and CDR2 is FQNEAQ (reference sequence). The CDR3 loop reads CASSPGAGGDYGYTF. CDR3 coding DNA: TGTGCCAGCAGCCCGGGGGCAGGGGGAGACTATGGCTACACCTTC.

The chain couples TRBV18 to TRBJ2-5; perhaps TRBD1 as D (6 bases). V lost 3 bases and J lost 1, with 9 bases in between. The V gene's germline CDR1 is KGHSH and CDR2 LQKENI. CDR3 length: 14 amino acids. For the CDR3, the DNA is TGTGCCAGCTCACCCGGACAGCTCCAAGAGACCCAGTACTTC. Its protein is CASSPGQLQETQYF.

This clone was seen a handful of times. The chain employs TRBV5-6 and TRBJ1-1, with 8 positions matching TRBD1. V shed 1 base and J 5 bases; nucleotides not matched to a gene: 10. The CDR3 loop spans 16 amino acids. CDR1 is SGHDT and CDR2 is YYEEEE in the germline V gene. As DNA, the CDR3 is TGTGCCAGCAGCTTGTCGCAGGGGGCTACCAAGACTGAAGCTTTCTTT. Its translation is CASSLSQGATKTEAFF.

This chain joins TRBV19 and TRBJ1-2; TRBD1 matches 7 bases. There are 14 residues in the CDR3. Unmatched junction bases numbered 8, after V lost 8 bases and J lost 2 bases. Germline CDR1 reads LNHDA; CDR2 reads SQIVND (reference sequence). CDR3 region: CASQLGGRNYGYTF. The CDR3 coding sequence is TGTGCCAGTCAACTAGGGGGCAGAAACTATGGCTACACCTTC.

The chain has TRBV5-8 and TRBJ1-1, with D possibly being TRBD1 (5 bases). V lost 1 base and J 3 bases, leaving 10 bases between the germline ends. The V gene's germline CDR1 is SGHTS and CDR2 YDEGEE. CDR3 length: 14 amino acids. The CDR3 sequence is CASSLLGADTEAFF. CDR3 DNA: TGTGCCAGCAGCTTGCTAGGGGCCGACACTGAAGCTTTCTTT. Variable domain in full (rest from reference TRBV5-8 and TRBJ1-1): EAGVTQSPTHLIKTRGQQATLRCSPISGHTSVYWYQQALGLGLQFLLWYDEGEERNRGNFPPRFSGRQFPNYSSELNVNALELEDSALYLCASSLLGADTEAFFGQGTRLTVV.